Following are 31 T cell receptor beta chains from one sample sequenced in a study of beta chain features in type 1 diabetes (dated by TCRdb to about 2018). Results and caveats for the whole study, not just this receptor: In all four CD4+ subsets, TCRB CDR3 length was moderately but significantly shorter in type 1 diabetes patients.

The library was built by means of the immunoSEQ multiplex PCR assay. The entire amount of isolated RNA was reverse transcribed using the High Capacity cDNA Reverse Transcription Kit, so the sequenced TCRB transcripts were expressed ones. Drawn from immuneACCESS, this table holds only the in-frame rearrangements with V and J called that TCRdb kept. Clones are partly lost; checked studies trace under half to an unresolved V gene and leave the rest unexplained. The sample contains some 640,000 clones, over 11% of them found a single time. The ten largest clones take up approximately 0.043% of the sample. These receptors' targets are unknown. Sequenced material: naive CD4+ T cells from blood. Interpreted using the paper, the cell subset or site label stands for: true naive CD4+ T cells. The receptors here all came from a man younger than 30 with type 1 diabetes.

This clone came up a few times. The V and J genes are TRBV2 and TRBJ2-7; TRBD2 matches at 8 bases. V lost 8 bases, J lost 5 bases, and 8 bases stayed unmatched. The CDR3 sequence is 13 residues long. Germline assignment: CDR1 SNHLY and CDR2 FYNNEI. CDR3 DNA: TGTGCCAGCGGAATAGCGGGGAACCACGAGCAGTACTTC. Translating it yields CASGIAGNHEQYF.

The chain couples TRBV5-1 to TRBJ2-1, with D possibly TRBD2 on 5 matching bases. Trimming took 4 bases from V and 5 from J, leaving 16 bases between them. In germline, CDR1 is SGHRS, CDR2 YFSETQ. The CDR3 runs 15 residues. CDR3 nucleotide sequence: TGCGCCAGCAGCCTGAACGGGGTCAGCCACAATGAGCAGTTCTTC. This gives the protein CASSLNGVSHNEQFF.

The table lists this clone with a few counts. This chain joins TRBV7-9 and TRBJ2-2, with TRBD1 matching over 8 bases. Unmatched junction bases numbered 10, after V lost 5 bases and J lost 2 bases. This CDR3 is 17 amino acids long. Germline V gene lookup returns CDR1 SEHNR and CDR2 FQNEAQ (reference sequence). CDR3 in amino acids: CASSTQGASTNTGELFF. The CDR3 coding sequence is TGTGCCAGCAGCACCCAGGGGGCCAGTACTAACACCGGGGAGCTGTTTTTT. The full variable domain, rest sourced from reference TRBV7-9 and TRBJ2-2, is DTGVSQNPRHKITKRGQNVTFRCDPISEHNRLYWYRQTLGQGPEFLTYFQNEAQLEKSRLLSDRFSAERPKGSFSTLEIQRTEQGDSAMYLCASSTQGASTNTGELFFGEGSRLTVL.

The V and J genes are TRBV7-2 and TRBJ2-3; TRBD1 matches 9 bases. This CDR3 spans 17 amino acids. J was trimmed by 3 bases and V by 1 base; bases with no gene match: 8. Germline CDR1 and CDR2: SGHTA and FQGNSA. In DNA form, the CDR3 reads TGTGCCAGCAGCTTAGGCATGGGACAGGGAGGAACAGATACGCAGTATTTT. Its protein is CASSLGMGQGGTDTQYF.

The chain has TRBV18 and TRBJ2-7; D uncertain. The germline gives CDR1 KGHSH, CDR2 LQKENI. Trimming removed 6 bases from V and 5 bases from J, with 14 bases in between. The CDR3 consists of 13 residues. CDR3 region: CASSPSRHDEQYF. The CDR3, as DNA: TGTGCCAGCTCCCCCAGTCGACATGACGAGCAGTACTTC. The variable domain in full, with the rest retrieved from reference TRBV18 and TRBJ2-7, is NAGVMQNPRHLVRRRGQEARLRCSPMKGHSHVYWYRQLPEEGLKFMVYLQKENIIDESGMPKERFSAEFPKEGPSILRIQQVVRGDSAAYFCASSPSRHDEQYFGPGTRLTVT.

The chain joins TRBV18 to TRBJ2-1, with D perhaps matching TRBD2 (5 bases). This CDR3 contains 17 residues. Per the germline V gene, CDR1 is KGHSH and CDR2 is LQKENI. The V gene lost 3 bases and the J gene lost 0 bases, with 15 bases spanning the gap. CDR3 protein: CASSPPLSVSSYNEQFF. The CDR3 region has the DNA TGTGCCAGCTCACCCCCCCTTAGCGTAAGCTCCTACAATGAGCAGTTCTTC.

This clone was observed a handful of times. This rearrangement joins TRBV20-1 to TRBJ2-1; 11 nucleotides match TRBD2. Germline V gives CDR1 DFQATT, CDR2 SNEGSKA (reference sequence). CDR3 length: 10 residues. The CDR3 nucleotides read TGCAGCATCCTAGCGGGAGGGCAGTTCTTC. This translates into CSILAGGQFF.

The gene calls are TRBV2 and TRBJ1-5; 9 nucleotides agree with TRBD1. Germline values: CDR1 SNHLY, CDR2 FYNNEI. The CDR3 loop spans 14 amino acids. V trimming: 6 bases; J trimming: 5 bases; junction bases outside the gene matches: 5. CDR3 residues: CASSKTGGDQPQHF. The CDR3 DNA is TGTGCCAGCAGCAAGACAGGGGGTGATCAGCCCCAGCATTTT.

This clone was seen only a few times. A junction boundary mismatches the germline segment, possibly from a read error. This chain links TRBV7-7 with TRBJ2-3, with TRBD1 matching 7 bases. Germline V CDR1 and CDR2: SSHAT, FNYEAQ (reference sequence). This CDR3 spans 14 amino acids. CDR3 loop: CASSPTGSTDTQYF. The CDR3 DNA follows: TGTGCTAGCAGCCCGACAGGGAGCACAGATACGCAGTATTTT.

V and J are TRBV7-2 and TRBJ2-3; TRBD2 is a possible D gene (5 bases). The CDR3 covers 16 residues. Between the trimmed V and J ends, which lost 5 bases and 4 bases, there was a span of 19 bases. Per germline, CDR1 SGHTA and CDR2 FQGNSA. For the CDR3, the DNA is TGTGCCAGCAGCACCCATTGGACTTATGGCTCAGATACGCAGTATTTT. As protein: CASSTHWTYGSDTQYF. Full variable domain (outside the CDR3, taken from reference TRBV7-2 and TRBJ2-3): GAGVSQSPSNKVTEKGKDVELRCDPISGHTALYWYRQSLGQGLEFLIYFQGNSAPDKSGLPSDRFSAERTGGSVSTLTIQRTQQEDSAVYLCASSTHWTYGSDTQYFGPGTRLTVL.

This clone was seen more than once but under ten times. This chain joins TRBV11-2 and TRBJ2-3; TRBD2 agrees at 10 bases. Per germline, CDR1 SGHAT and CDR2 FQNNGV. With 4 bases clipped from V and 2 bases from J, the junction kept 3 bases outside the gene matches. This CDR3 contains 15 residues. The CDR3 is CASSSLAGVTDTQYF. The CDR3 DNA reads TGTGCCAGCAGCTCCCTAGCGGGGGTCACAGATACGCAGTATTTT. Drawing the rest from reference TRBV11-2 and TRBJ2-3, the complete variable domain is EAGVAQSPRYKIIEKRQSVAFWCNPISGHATLYWYQQILGQGPKLLIQFQNNGVVDDSQLPKDRFSAERLKGVDSTLKIQPAKLEDSAVYLCASSSLAGVTDTQYFGPGTRLTVL.

This rearrangement joins TRBV7-2 to TRBJ2-1, with D uncertain. CDR3 length equals 15 residues. Germline CDR1 SGHTA, CDR2 FQGNSA. Trimming removed 5 bases from V and 1 base from J, with 12 bases in between. The CDR3 protein is CASSPWTPSYNEQFF. The CDR3 nucleotides read TGTGCCAGCAGCCCCTGGACCCCGTCCTACAATGAGCAGTTCTTC.

This clone was observed a handful of times. The chain has TRBV9 and TRBJ2-2, with TRBD1 as a possible D gene (5 bases). V was pared by 0 bases and J by 0 bases, with 9 bases between. The CDR3 length is 16 residues. Germline V gene data show CDR1 as SGDLS and CDR2 as YYNGEE. CDR3 protein: CASSVVGASNTGELFF. CDR3 coding DNA: TGTGCCAGCAGCGTAGTAGGGGCGTCGAACACCGGGGAGCTGTTTTTT. The full variable domain, its missing parts supplied by reference TRBV9 and TRBJ2-2, is DSGVTQTPKHLITATGQRVTLRCSPRSGDLSVYWYQQSLDQGLQFLIQYYNGEERAKGNILERFSAQQFPDLHSELNLSSLELGDSALYFCASSVVGASNTGELFFGEGSRLTVL.

This chain joins TRBV30 and TRBJ2-7; TRBD1 agrees at 9 bases. The CDR3 sequence is 14 residues long. The germline V gene encodes CDR1 GTSNPN and CDR2 SVGIG (reference sequence). The junction had 5 bases not matched to a gene; V was cut back by 0 bases and J by 5 bases. CDR3 nucleotides: TGTGCCTGGAGTGTACGGGGGACAGGGAACGAGCAGTACTTC. This codes for CAWSVRGTGNEQYF.

The CDR3 coding sequence is TGTGCCAGCAGCCCCCGATATGACAGGAACTCCTACGAGCAGTACTTC. It is translated as CASSPRYDRNSYEQYF. This chain links TRBV7-9 with TRBJ2-7, with D possibly matching TRBD1 (6 bases). The CDR3 spans 16 residues. V was pared by 5 bases and J by 0 bases, with 17 bases between. CDR1 and CDR2 (germline): SEHNR, FQNEAQ (reference sequence).

This clone was detected only a few times. The V gene is TRBV9, the J gene TRBJ1-2; 10 bases are a match to TRBD1. V lost 4 bases to trimming and J lost 3 bases; unmatched junction nucleotides: 12. The CDR3 has 17 amino acids. Germline values: CDR1 SGDLS, CDR2 YYNGEE. CDR3: CASSHQRSGQGDYGYTF. CDR3 coding DNA: TGTGCCAGCAGCCACCAGCGGAGTGGACAGGGGGACTATGGCTACACCTTC. Using reference TRBV9 and TRBJ1-2 for the parts outside the CDR3, the full variable domain is DSGVTQTPKHLITATGQRVTLRCSPRSGDLSVYWYQQSLDQGLQFLIQYYNGEERAKGNILERFSAQQFPDLHSELNLSSLELGDSALYFCASSHQRSGQGDYGYTFGSGTRLTVV.

This chain connects TRBV4-2 to TRBJ1-1, with TRBD1 identical over 7 bases. CDR3 length: 16 residues. The V and J ends lost 5 bases and 1 base, in that order; junction bases with no gene match: 10. Germline assignment: CDR1 LGHNA and CDR2 YNFKEQ. The CDR3, as DNA: TGTGCCAGCAGCTCAAGGGGAGACAGGGCGAACACTGAAGCTTTCTTT. This gives the protein CASSSRGDRANTEAFF.

The rearrangement links TRBV30 to TRBJ2-1, with D maybe TRBD1 (6 bases). The CDR3 is 18 residues long. From germline, CDR1 is GTSNPN and CDR2 SVGIG (reference sequence). V shed 3 bases and J shed 0 bases, with 21 bases lying between them. The CDR3 nucleotides are TGTGCCTGGAGCCCCGGTTTGGGGGCTTCTAGCTCCTACAATGAGCAGTTCTTC. Translating it yields CAWSPGLGASSSYNEQFF.

In this sample, this clone turned up a few times. V and J are TRBV9 and TRBJ1-6; 7 bases are shared with TRBD1. CDR1 SGDLS and CDR2 YYNGEE come from the germline V gene. The CDR3 is made up of 16 amino acids. The trim removed 3 bases at V and 7 bases at J, leaving 10 bases unmatched. The CDR3 protein is CASSDYRQGWNSPLHF. As DNA, the CDR3 is TGTGCCAGCAGCGATTATCGACAGGGCTGGAATTCACCCCTCCACTTT.

The chain links TRBV30 to TRBJ2-6; 7 nucleotides match TRBD2. This CDR3 comprises 17 residues. J lost 2 bases, V lost 2 bases, and 9 bases had no gene match. The germline CDR1 and CDR2 sequences are GTSNPN and SVGIG (reference sequence). CDR3 DNA sequence: TGTGCCTGGAGTCCACCCGTTGGGGGGGCTGGGGCCAACGTCCTGACTTTC. Encoded protein: CAWSPPVGGAGANVLTF.

For this clone: Other DNA sequences in this sample translate to the same CDR3. V usage is TRBV29-1 and J usage is TRBJ1-1, with D possibly TRBD1 on 5 matching bases. Trimming took 1 base from V and 5 from J, leaving 8 bases between them. CDR1 SQVTM and CDR2 ANQGSEA come from the germline V gene. The CDR3 runs to 12 residues. CDR3 region: CSVEGGGTEAFF. The CDR3 coding sequence is TGCAGCGTTGAAGGGGGCGGGACTGAAGCTTTCTTT.

This clone occurred a few times. Other DNA sequences from this sample encode an identical CDR3 as well. The rearrangement links TRBV25-1 to TRBJ2-2; D gene ambiguous. V was shortened by 0 bases and J by 6 bases, with 2 bases between the two germline ends. The length of the CDR3 is 12 residues. In germline, CDR1 is MGHDK, CDR2 SYGVNS. The CDR3 DNA is TGTGCCAGCAGTGAATACTCCGGGGAGCTGTTTTTT. Residues: CASSEYSGELFF.

Only a few counts were recorded for this clone. V usage is TRBV25-1 and J usage is TRBJ2-3; a possible D gene is TRBD2 (6 bases). Trimming removed 2 bases at V and 0 bases at J, with 18 bases between. Germline loops: CDR1 MGHDK, CDR2 SYGVNS. This CDR3 contains 18 residues. The CDR3 reads CASSEEFHGGASTDTQYF. CDR3 bases: TGTGCCAGCAGTGAAGAGTTTCACGGGGGAGCTAGCACAGATACGCAGTATTTT.

The chain carries TRBV14 and TRBJ2-1; 11 nucleotides align to TRBD2. The V segment lost 7 bases and the J segment 3 bases; nucleotides outside the gene matches: 5. The CDR3 covers 15 residues. Per the germline V gene, CDR1 is SGHDN and CDR2 is FVKESK. DNA for the CDR3: TGTGCCAGCAACACCCTAGCGGGAGGCTACAATGAGCAGTTCTTC. This translates into CASNTLAGGYNEQFF.

The rearrangement joins TRBV4-3 to TRBJ1-6, with 7 bases aligning to TRBD1. The V and J ends lost 2 bases and 9 bases, in that order; junction bases with no gene match: 10. This CDR3 spans 16 amino acids. Germline CDR1 LGHNA, CDR2 YSLEER. CDR3 DNA sequence: TGCGCCAGCAGCCAAAGGGGGCAGGCTAATCGTTCACCCCTCCACTTT. Translating it yields CASSQRGQANRSPLHF.

The J gene is TRBJ1-1, the V gene TRBV10-3; D unresolved. The CDR3 is 13 residues long. V lost 7 bases, J lost 4 bases, and 13 bases lay in between. Germline V CDR1 and CDR2: ENHRY, SYGVKD. In DNA form, the CDR3 reads TGTGCCATCATGGAGGGATCAGGCACTGAAGCTTTCTTT. Translated: CAIMEGSGTEAFF.

The V and J genes are TRBV7-2 and TRBJ1-1; D not resolved. There are 14 residues in the CDR3. From germline, CDR1 is SGHTA and CDR2 FQGNSA. Trimming took off 0 bases at V and 10 bases at J, with 15 bases between the two ends. CDR3 DNA sequence: TGTGCCAGCAGCTTAGCATCTGGGTTGGTTGGAGCTTTCTTT. Translation: CASSLASGLVGAFF.

The chain combines TRBV6-1 with TRBJ1-1; D possibly corresponds to TRBD1 (5 bases). With 7 bases removed from V and 0 bases from J, the gap between germline ends came to 9 bases. The length of the CDR3 is 13 residues. Germline CDR1 is MNHNS and CDR2 is SASEGT. The CDR3 DNA is TGTGCCAGCACTCAGGGAGTGAACACTGAAGCTTTCTTT. Its protein product is CASTQGVNTEAFF.

Only a few counts were recorded for this clone. J is TRBJ2-3 and V is TRBV7-2; a possible D gene is TRBD2 (6 bases). Germline assignment: CDR1 SGHTA and CDR2 FQGNSA. Trimming shortened V by 5 bases and J by 0 bases, and 9 bases separated the two germline ends. CDR3 length equals 14 residues. CDR3 nucleotides: TGTGCCAGCAGCCCCCGGGGGAGCACAGATACGCAGTATTTT. The encoded protein is CASSPRGSTDTQYF.

This clone was counted between two and nine times. The chain links TRBV29-1 to TRBJ2-1; unclear D gene. CDR1 is SQVTM and CDR2 is ANQGSEA in the germline V gene. The CDR3 runs 13 residues. V shed 5 bases and J shed 2 bases, with 10 bases lying between them. CDR3 in amino acids: CSVTRVAYNEQFF. The CDR3 coding sequence is TGCAGCGTTACCAGAGTCGCCTACAATGAGCAGTTCTTC.

This clone was found a few times. The chain has TRBV2 and TRBJ2-5, with a weak D call TRBD1 (5 bases). CDR1 is SNHLY, CDR2 FYNNEI, per germline. There are 12 residues in the CDR3. V was cut by 8 bases and J by 5 bases, with 12 bases left in between. The CDR3 reads CASPRQMETQYF. The CDR3 bases are TGTGCCAGCCCCAGACAGATGGAGACCCAGTACTTC.